The clone carrying this T cell receptor (beta chain) was recorded many times. The antigen is not known. The second PCR ran about 6 to 11 cycles with a sample-barcoded 5' primer and J-beta primers. The study obtained at least 2.5 million CDR3-containing paired-end reads from every sample. TCRdb reprocessed the 5' RACE reads with MiXCR, giving one entry per CDR3 protein. The table lists 1.5 million to 2 million distinct CDR3 sequences, 28% of them singletons. The sample is drawn from a study of blood T cells in healthy people across ages. Regarding the study as a whole: Changes seen in expanded clonotypes were possibly confounded by donor CMV status left unknown.

Each donor had 8.5 to 10 milliliters of peripheral blood drawn. Trimming removed 6 bases at V and 2 bases at J, with 14 bases between. This CDR3 spans 15 amino acids. Material: blood. The clonotype was recovered from a woman in her 30s in good health. V gene TRBV12-3 or TRBV12-4 combines with J gene TRBJ2-1, with D tentatively TRBD2 (6 bases). The CDR3 region has the DNA TGTGCCAGCAGAAGCGGGTCCACCCCCTACAATGAGCAGTTCTTC. This translates into CASRSGSTPYNEQFF.